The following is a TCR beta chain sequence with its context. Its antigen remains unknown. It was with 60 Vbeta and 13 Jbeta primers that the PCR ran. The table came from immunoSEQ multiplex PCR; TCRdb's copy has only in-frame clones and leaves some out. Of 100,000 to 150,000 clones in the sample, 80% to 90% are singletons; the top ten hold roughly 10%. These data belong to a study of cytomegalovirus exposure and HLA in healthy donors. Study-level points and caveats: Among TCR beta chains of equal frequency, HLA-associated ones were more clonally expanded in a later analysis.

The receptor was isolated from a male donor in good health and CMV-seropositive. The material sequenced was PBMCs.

The CDR3 here is CASSRGQGGDGYTF. CDR3 sequence (DNA): TGTGCCAGCAGCCGCGGACAGGGGGGAGATGGCTACACCTTC. The gene calls are TRBV4-2 and TRBJ1-2; TRBD1 matches at 10 bases. CDR3 length equals 14 residues. After removal of 4 bases from V and 6 bases from J, the junction contained 5 bases not matched to a gene. Germline values: CDR1 LGHNA, CDR2 YNFKEQ.